The 21 T cell receptor beta chains below come from one sample, sequenced in a study of blood T cell repertoires in COVID-19. Repertoires were generated with immunoSEQ multiplex PCR, while TCRdb's copy carries only in-frame clones and drops some. The sample consists of just over 250,000 clones, approximately 87% of them appearing once. The sample consisted of peripheral blood. The receptors come from a woman aged 50 to 60 with acute or convalescent COVID-19.

In regard to this clone: Within the sample, other DNA sequences also encode this same CDR3. J is TRBJ2-3 and V is TRBV3-1 (or the pseudogene TRBV3-2); 12 nucleotides line up with TRBD2. This CDR3 contains 16 residues. In germline, CDR1 is LGHDT, CDR2 YNNKEL (reference sequence). The V gene end was trimmed by 4 bases and the J gene end by 0 bases; junction bases not matched to a gene: 2. For the CDR3, the DNA is TGTGCCAGCAGCCCAGGACTAGCGGGGAGCACAGATACGCAGTATTTT. Amino acid sequence: CASSPGLAGSTDTQYF.

The V and J genes are TRBV9 and TRBJ2-3; a weak D match, TRBD2 (5 bases). CDR3 length: 13 residues. V was trimmed by 4 bases and J by 10 bases, leaving 16 bases between them. Per the germline V gene, CDR1 is SGDLS and CDR2 is YYNGEE. CDR3 bases: TGTGCCAGCAGCCCACGTGCCTGGGGAGCGCAGTATTTT. Its translation: CASSPRAWGAQYF. The variable domain in full, completed from reference TRBV9 and TRBJ2-3, reads DSGVTQTPKHLITATGQRVTLRCSPRSGDLSVYWYQQSLDQGLQFLIQYYNGEERAKGNILERFSAQQFPDLHSELNLSSLELGDSALYFCASSPRAWGAQYFGPGTRLTVL.

The genes are TRBV28 and TRBJ2-4, with TRBD1 matching 7 bases. Germline trimming cut 5 bases from V and 7 bases from J; bases unmatched to any gene: 11. CDR3 length: 15 residues. Germline V CDR1 and CDR2: MDHEN, SYDVKM. CDR3 residues: CASSPAPGGGNIQYF. DNA of the CDR3: TGTGCCAGCAGTCCCGCCCCAGGGGGTGGCAACATTCAGTACTTC.

The chain joins TRBV7-6 to TRBJ1-1; 8 bases are a match to TRBD1. Germline V lookup: CDR1 SGHVS, CDR2 FNYEAQ. The CDR3 length is 16 residues. With V trimmed by 1 base and J by 2 bases, 6 bases remained unmatched. The CDR3 DNA is TGTGCCAGCAGCTTAGACGCAGGGGGCATCAACACTGAAGCTTTCTTT. Protein product: CASSLDAGGINTEAFF.

V and J are TRBV7-9 and TRBJ1-4, with 7 nucleotides matching TRBD1. Germline-derived CDR1 and CDR2 are SEHNR and FQNEAQ (reference sequence). Trimming removed 2 bases from V and 10 bases from J; junction bases left unmatched: 13. CDR3 length equals 16 residues. The chain's CDR3 is CASSLLDRPPIGKLFF. The CDR3, as DNA: TGTGCCAGCAGCTTATTGGACAGGCCCCCGATAGGAAAACTGTTTTTT.

In its sample, this clone was seen a few times. The J gene is TRBJ2-1, the V gene TRBV19, with 11 bases fitting TRBD2. The V segment lost 10 bases and the J segment 7 bases; nucleotides outside the gene matches: 12. Germline V lookup: CDR1 LNHDA, CDR2 SQIVND (reference sequence). The CDR3 is 15 residues long. CDR3 bases: TGTGCCACCCCCCCTAGCGGGAGGAGTGTGAATGAGCAGTTCTTC. It yields the protein CATPPSGRSVNEQFF.

The chain links TRBV24-1 to TRBJ1-5, with a tentative D call TRBD1 (5 bases). Trimming stripped 6 bases from V and 2 bases from J, with 16 bases between. The CDR3 has 16 residues. Germline V gives CDR1 KGHDR, CDR2 SFDVKD. This CDR3 is CATSPRQWVGNQPQHF. CDR3 nucleotide sequence: TGTGCCACCAGTCCCCGACAGTGGGTAGGCAATCAGCCCCAGCATTTT.

This chain connects TRBV24-1 to TRBJ2-2; 7 nucleotides line up with TRBD2. The CDR3 consists of 19 residues. The germline gives CDR1 KGHDR, CDR2 SFDVKD. V was clipped by 2 bases and J by 1 base; unmatched bases: 12. The CDR3 bases are TGTGCCACCAGTGATTCCCGGAAGTCGGGAGGACGGAACACCGGGGAGCTGTTTTTT. As protein: CATSDSRKSGGRNTGELFF.

This chain uses TRBV5-4 with TRBJ1-5, with TRBD1 as a possible D gene (6 bases). Germline V gives CDR1 SGHNT, CDR2 YYREEE (reference sequence). CDR3 size: 15 residues. Trimming shortened V by 0 bases and J by 4 bases, and 11 bases separated the two germline ends. CDR3 sequence: CASSLEQGMNQPQHF. CDR3 coding DNA: TGTGCCAGCAGCTTGGAACAGGGTATGAATCAGCCCCAGCATTTT.

This rearrangement joins TRBV7-2 to TRBJ2-5; weak D call: TRBD2 (5 bases). The CDR3 contains 14 residues. V lost 1 base, J lost 5 bases, and 11 bases lay in between. The V gene's germline CDR1 is SGHTA and CDR2 FQGNSA. CDR3 in amino acids: CASSLDRGWETQYF. The CDR3 bases are TGTGCCAGCAGCTTAGATCGGGGATGGGAGACCCAGTACTTC.

The V and J genes are TRBV2 and TRBJ2-3, with unresolved D. The germline gives CDR1 SNHLY, CDR2 FYNNEI. V was trimmed by 5 bases and J by 2 bases, leaving 5 bases between them. The CDR3 runs to 12 residues. The CDR3 coding sequence is TGTGCCAGCAGTCAGTACACAGATACGCAGTATTTT. It yields the protein CASSQYTDTQYF.

This clone was recorded once. J is TRBJ1-1 and V is TRBV7-3, with D hard to call. The CDR3 loop spans 14 amino acids. Germline V gives CDR1 SGHTA, CDR2 FQGTGA. Trimming stripped 0 bases from V and 4 bases from J, with 9 bases between. CDR3 in DNA: TGTGCCAGCAGCTTAACAGGGAGTCTCACTGAAGCTTTCTTT. Its translation is CASSLTGSLTEAFF.

Only one count was recorded for this clone. The chain has TRBV3-1 (or the pseudogene TRBV3-2) and TRBJ2-2; the D is unclear. V lost 0 bases and J 4 bases, leaving 9 bases between the germline ends. CDR1 is LGHDT, CDR2 YNNKEL, per germline (reference sequence). The CDR3 is made up of 15 amino acids. CDR3 region: CASSQDGGFTGELFF. DNA of the CDR3: TGTGCCAGCAGCCAAGACGGCGGATTCACCGGGGAGCTGTTTTTT.

This sequence joins TRBV9 and TRBJ2-5, with 7 bases fitting TRBD1. The V and J ends lost 0 bases and 5 bases, in that order; junction bases with no gene match: 13. Germline CDR1 and CDR2: SGDLS and YYNGEE. The CDR3 loop spans 17 amino acids. The CDR3 sequence is CASSVEARAGGGETQYF. CDR3 nucleotide sequence: TGTGCCAGCAGCGTAGAGGCTCGGGCAGGGGGTGGGGAGACCCAGTACTTC.

This chain connects TRBV7-2 to TRBJ1-1; 7 bases are shared with TRBD1. The CDR3 totals 14 residues. The V segment lost 5 bases and the J segment 10 bases; nucleotides outside the gene matches: 13. Germline V gene lookup returns CDR1 SGHTA and CDR2 FQGNSA. The CDR3 sequence: CASSAQGMRGPAFF. The CDR3 nucleotides read TGTGCCAGCAGCGCGCAAGGAATGAGGGGGCCAGCTTTCTTT.

In the case of this clone: Other DNA sequences from this sample encode an identical CDR3 as well. The V call is TRBV28, the J call TRBJ1-4; D is possibly TRBD1 (5 bases). V was shortened by 6 bases and J by 3 bases, with 8 bases between the two germline ends. The CDR3 spans 13 residues. Germline V gene data show CDR1 as MDHEN and CDR2 as SYDVKM. The CDR3 is CASRGGSNEKLFF. Written as DNA, the CDR3 is TGTGCCAGCAGGGGGGGTTCTAATGAAAAACTGTTTTTT. Drawing the rest from reference TRBV28 and TRBJ1-4, the complete variable domain is DVKVTQSSRYLVKRTGEKVFLECVQDMDHENMFWYRQDPGLGLRLIYFSYDVKMKEKGDIPEGYSVSREKKERFSLILESASTNQTSMYLCASRGGSNEKLFFGSGTQLSVL.

The J gene is TRBJ1-1, the V gene TRBV6-2 or TRBV6-3, with D uncertain. V was trimmed by 5 bases and J by 7 bases, leaving 8 bases between them. This CDR3 spans 11 amino acids. CDR1 MNHEY and CDR2 SVGEGT come from the germline V gene. CDR3 sequence reads: CASSPTREAFF. The DNA for the CDR3 is TGTGCCAGCAGTCCCACACGTGAAGCTTTCTTT.

The chain recombines TRBV4-1 with TRBJ2-3; TRBD1 matches at 7 bases. Germline lookup yields CDR1 MGHRA and CDR2 YSYEKL. The junction had 14 bases not matched to a gene; V was cut back by 9 bases and J by 5 bases. This CDR3 has 15 residues. CDR3 sequence: CASRRQGEGVDTQYF. DNA of the CDR3: TGCGCCAGTAGAAGACAGGGTGAGGGTGTAGATACGCAGTATTTT.

The rearrangement links TRBV21-1 to TRBJ2-3; the table assigns TRBD2, which was not confirmed against the DNA. TRBV21-1 is marked as a pseudogene. CDR3 length: 18 amino acids. CDR3 nucleotide sequence: TGTGCCAGCAGCGCCTCGGGACTAGCGAGAGAGAAAACAGATACGCAGTATTTT. As protein: CASSASGLAREKTDTQYF.

There are a few counts of this clone. The rearrangement links TRBV6-5 to TRBJ1-4, with a weak D call TRBD1 (5 bases). CDR3 length: 14 amino acids. The V end lost 9 bases, the J end lost 5 bases, and 16 bases lay between the germline ends. The germline gives CDR1 MNHEY, CDR2 SVGAGI. CDR3 amino acids: CASKSGRQNEKLFF. In nucleotides, the CDR3 is TGTGCCAGTAAATCCGGGAGACAGAATGAAAAACTGTTTTTT.

The chain couples TRBV20-1 to TRBJ1-2; D possibly corresponds to TRBD1 (5 bases). Germline CDR1 is DFQATT and CDR2 is SNEGSKA (reference sequence). The CDR3 sequence is 11 residues long. Trimming removed 6 bases at V and 6 bases at J, with 11 bases between. The CDR3 nucleotides read TGCAGTGCCATTCGGGGGGATGGCTACACCTTC. Translation: CSAIRGDGYTF.